The rows below give T cell receptor beta chains drawn from one sample of a study of T cells in Graves' hyperthyroidism and ophthalmopathy. Via MiXCR, TCRdb re-called the multiplex PCR reads, giving one row per CDR3 protein. The data hold a few hundred thousand distinct CDR3 sequences, with about 13% observed a single time. Input material: blood. These receptors all come from a woman in her thirties or forties with Graves' ophthalmopathy. Both conserved end residues are part of each CDR3. The D gene is left open where the match is weak. Clone size is shown for a subset of rows, as once, few, many or a class of expanded clone.

abundance: -; v_gene: TRBV29-1; d_gene: -; j_gene: TRBJ2-3; CDR3aa: CSVAAGQVTTDTQYF; CDR3nt: TGCAGCGTGGCGGCTGGGCAGGTCACCACAGATACGCAGTATTTT
abundance: few; v_gene: TRBV2; d_gene: -; j_gene: TRBJ2-7; CDR3aa: CAGETSPLYEQYF; CDR3nt: TGTGCCGGGGAGACTAGTCCCCTCTACGAGCAGTACTTC
abundance: many; v_gene: TRBV12-3/TRBV12-4; d_gene: -; j_gene: TRBJ2-1; CDR3aa: CASSYQLWEQFF; CDR3nt: TGTGCCAGCAGCTATCAACTGTGGGAGCAGTTCTTC
abundance: many; v_gene: TRBV12-3/TRBV12-4; d_gene: -; j_gene: TRBJ2-3; CDR3aa: CASSQGPGTDTQYF; CDR3nt: TGTGCCAGCAGCCAAGGACCAGGCACAGATACGCAGTATTTT
abundance: many; v_gene: TRBV7-9; d_gene: -; j_gene: TRBJ2-1; CDR3aa: CASSPHYGDEQFF; CDR3nt: TGTGCCAGCAGCCCCCACTACGGGGATGAGCAGTTCTTC
abundance: few; v_gene: TRBV27; d_gene: -; j_gene: TRBJ1-5; CDR3aa: CASSLGGSRPQHF; CDR3nt: TGTGCCAGCAGTTTAGGTGGTTCACGGCCCCAGCATTTT
abundance: many; v_gene: TRBV15; d_gene: -; j_gene: TRBJ1-5; CDR3aa: CATSSQQNQPQHF; CDR3nt: TGTGCCACCAGCAGCCAGCAGAATCAGCCCCAGCATTTT
abundance: -; v_gene: TRBV10-3; d_gene: TRBD1; j_gene: TRBJ2-7; CDR3aa: CAISEEGTGPPEQYF; CDR3nt: TGTGCCATCAGTGAGGAAGGGACAGGGCCCCCAGAGCAGTACTTC
abundance: few; v_gene: TRBV20-1; d_gene: -; j_gene: TRBJ1-1; CDR3aa: CSAKQGPDVTEAFF; CDR3nt: TGCAGTGCTAAGCAGGGGCCCGACGTCACTGAAGCTTTCTTT
abundance: -; v_gene: TRBV5-6; d_gene: -; j_gene: TRBJ1-5; CDR3aa: CASSYSDSNQPQHF; CDR3nt: TGTGCCAGCAGCTATTCGGATAGCAATCAGCCCCAGCATTTT
abundance: many; v_gene: TRBV5-5; d_gene: -; j_gene: TRBJ1-1; CDR3aa: CASSFWDTEAFF; CDR3nt: TGTGCCAGCAGCTTCTGGGACACTGAAGCTTTCTTT
abundance: -; v_gene: TRBV19; d_gene: -; j_gene: TRBJ2-6; CDR3aa: CASQTVSGANVLTF; CDR3nt: TGTGCCAGTCAAACAGTCTCTGGGGCCAACGTCCTGACTTTC
abundance: -; v_gene: TRBV7-9; d_gene: TRBD2; j_gene: TRBJ2-7; CDR3aa: CASSQTSGPSYEQYF; CDR3nt: TGTGCCAGCAGCCAAACTAGCGGGCCATCCTACGAGCAGTACTTC
abundance: -; v_gene: TRBV10-2; d_gene: -; j_gene: TRBJ2-7; CDR3aa: CASRGGAGGYEQYF; CDR3nt: TGCGCCAGCAGGGGGGGGGCTGGGGGCTACGAGCAGTACTTC
abundance: many; v_gene: TRBV11-2; d_gene: -; j_gene: TRBJ2-3; CDR3aa: CASSPGGGNTDTQYF; CDR3nt: TGTGCCAGCAGCCCGGGAGGGGGCAACACAGATACGCAGTATTTT
abundance: few; v_gene: TRBV10-1; d_gene: TRBD1; j_gene: TRBJ1-6; CDR3aa: CAMMPGDRGTYNSPLHF; CDR3nt: TGCGCCATGATGCCGGGGGACAGGGGGACCTATAATTCACCCCTCCACTTT
abundance: many; v_gene: TRBV12-3/TRBV12-4; d_gene: -; j_gene: TRBJ2-3; CDR3aa: CASSRAGGGTDTQYF; CDR3nt: TGTGCCAGCAGCCGGGCAGGGGGGGGGACAGATACGCAGTATTTT
abundance: many; v_gene: TRBV3-1; d_gene: -; j_gene: TRBJ1-1; CDR3aa: CASSQGFYTEAFF; CDR3nt: TGTGCCAGCAGCCAAGGGTTTTACACTGAAGCTTTCTTT
abundance: -; v_gene: TRBV20-1; d_gene: -; j_gene: TRBJ1-2; CDR3aa: CSAQNRALYGYTF; CDR3nt: TGCAGTGCTCAAAACAGGGCCCTCTATGGCTACACCTTC
abundance: -; v_gene: TRBV13; d_gene: -; j_gene: TRBJ1-6; CDR3aa: CATRQAGRSSPLHF; CDR3nt: TGTGCCACCCGTCAGGCAGGCCGAAGTTCACCCCTCCACTTT
abundance: many; v_gene: TRBV2; d_gene: -; j_gene: TRBJ1-6; CDR3aa: CASTYATGSSPLHF; CDR3nt: TGTGCCAGCACCTACGCGACAGGTTCCTCACCCCTCCACTTT
abundance: few; v_gene: TRBV25-1; d_gene: -; j_gene: TRBJ1-1; CDR3aa: CASSWGGDRTFF; CDR3nt: TGTGCCAGCAGTTGGGGGGGGGATCGGACTTTCTTT
abundance: -; v_gene: TRBV9; d_gene: TRBD1; j_gene: TRBJ1-6; CDR3aa: CASSLRDSDNSPLHF; CDR3nt: TGTGCCAGCAGCCTCCGGGACAGCGATAATTCACCCCTCCACTTT
abundance: -; v_gene: TRBV7-2; d_gene: -; j_gene: TRBJ2-1; CDR3aa: CASSLEGTAGNEQFF; CDR3nt: TGTGCCAGCAGCTTAGAAGGGACCGCGGGTAATGAGCAGTTCTTC
abundance: many; v_gene: TRBV12-3/TRBV12-4; d_gene: -; j_gene: TRBJ1-1; CDR3aa: CASSLVTGGAFF; CDR3nt: TGTGCCAGCAGTTTAGTGACAGGTGGAGCTTTCTTT
abundance: many; v_gene: TRBV12-3/TRBV12-4; d_gene: -; j_gene: TRBJ1-4; CDR3aa: CASSWSATNEKLFF; CDR3nt: TGTGCCAGCAGTTGGAGTGCAACTAATGAAAAACTGTTTTTT
abundance: once; v_gene: TRBV5-1; d_gene: -; j_gene: TRBJ2-2; CDR3aa: CASSLAGALRGTGELFF; CDR3nt: TGCGCCAGCAGCTTGGCGGGGGCGTTAAGGGGCACCGGGGAGCTGTTTTTT
abundance: -; v_gene: TRBV5-1; d_gene: TRBD1; j_gene: TRBJ1-6; CDR3aa: CASSWDGQVNSPLHF; CDR3nt: TGCGCCAGCAGCTGGGACGGACAGGTTAATTCACCCCTCCACTTT
abundance: -; v_gene: TRBV15; d_gene: TRBD1; j_gene: TRBJ2-1; CDR3aa: CATSRGGTGDYNEQFF; CDR3nt: TGTGCCACCAGCAGAGGGGGCACAGGGGACTACAATGAGCAGTTCTTC